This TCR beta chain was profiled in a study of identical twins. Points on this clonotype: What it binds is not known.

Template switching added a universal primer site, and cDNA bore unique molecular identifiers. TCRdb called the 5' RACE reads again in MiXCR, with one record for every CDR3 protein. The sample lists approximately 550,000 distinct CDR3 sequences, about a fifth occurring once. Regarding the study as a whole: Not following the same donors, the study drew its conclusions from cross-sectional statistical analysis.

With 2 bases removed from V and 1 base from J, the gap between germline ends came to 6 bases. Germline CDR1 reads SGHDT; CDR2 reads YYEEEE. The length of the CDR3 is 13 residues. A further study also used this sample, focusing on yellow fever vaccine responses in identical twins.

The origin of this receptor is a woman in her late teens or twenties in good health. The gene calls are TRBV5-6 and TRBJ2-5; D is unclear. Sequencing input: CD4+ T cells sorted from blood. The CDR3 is CASSLQFQETQYF. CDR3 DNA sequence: TGTGCCAGCAGCTTACAGTTCCAAGAGACCCAGTACTTC.